This T cell receptor (beta chain) was identified during a study of T cells after yellow fever vaccination. Findings and caveats of the study: The booster saw the reappearance of most primary-vaccination clones (about 95% CD4, about 88% CD8).

Note on this clonotype: As yet, its antigen is unknown.

Researchers made TCR cDNA using 5'RACE template switching, and this step added a universal primer site and UMIs. A single record per CDR3 protein comes from TCRdb applying MiXCR to the 5' RACE reads. The sample lists some 120,000 distinct CDR3 sequences, approximately 14% occurring once. The germline CDR1 and CDR2 sequences are MNHEY and SVGEGT. V was clipped by 4 bases and J by 2 bases, with 17 bases between them. The CDR3 has 16 residues. The receptor was isolated from a young man who received the YFV17D yellow fever vaccine. Sequencing used CD8+ T cells sorted from PBMCs, obtained 5 days after the yellow fever booster vaccination. The chain has TRBV6-2 or TRBV6-3 and TRBJ2-5; a possible D gene is TRBD1 (6 bases). The CDR3, as DNA: TGTGCCAGCAGTTTCCCCCCTGGGGGCCAGCAAGAGACCCAGTACTTC. This gives the protein CASSFPPGGQQETQYF.